The table lists the clone carrying this T cell receptor beta chain with many counts. The data were taken from a study of early T cells in non-severe SARS-CoV-2 infection. In the library, individual cDNA molecules carried attached unique molecular identifiers. TCRdb independently ran MiXCR on the 5' RACE reads; one entry per CDR3 protein. Among approximately 98,000 distinct CDR3 sequences listed, roughly 12% were seen once. The clonotype comes from an adult who was a healthcare worker with PCR-confirmed SARS-CoV-2 infection or an uninfected control (not recorded which). The sample taken for sequencing was whole blood.

The CDR3 DNA reads as TGTGCCAGCAGCCAAGAAGGGACAGGGGATGACACCGGGGAGCTGTTTTTT. Translated, it gives CASSQEGTGDDTGELFF. The chain has TRBV4-2 and TRBJ2-2; 10 bases match TRBD1. The trim removed 0 bases at V and 3 bases at J, leaving 4 bases unmatched. Germline V gives CDR1 LGHNA, CDR2 YNFKEQ. The CDR3 spans 17 residues.